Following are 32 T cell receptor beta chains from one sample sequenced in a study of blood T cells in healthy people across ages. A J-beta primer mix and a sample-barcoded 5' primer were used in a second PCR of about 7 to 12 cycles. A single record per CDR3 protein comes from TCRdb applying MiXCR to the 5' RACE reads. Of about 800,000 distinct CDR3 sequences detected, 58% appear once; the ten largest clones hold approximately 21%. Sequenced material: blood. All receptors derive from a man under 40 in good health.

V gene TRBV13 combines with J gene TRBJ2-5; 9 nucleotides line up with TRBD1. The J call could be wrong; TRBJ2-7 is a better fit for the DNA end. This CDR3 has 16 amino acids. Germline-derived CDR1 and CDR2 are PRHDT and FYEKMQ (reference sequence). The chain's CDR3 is CASSVRPGQGGSEQYF. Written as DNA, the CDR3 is TGTGCCAGCAGCGTCCGGCCGGGACAGGGTGGGAGCGAGCAGTACTTC.

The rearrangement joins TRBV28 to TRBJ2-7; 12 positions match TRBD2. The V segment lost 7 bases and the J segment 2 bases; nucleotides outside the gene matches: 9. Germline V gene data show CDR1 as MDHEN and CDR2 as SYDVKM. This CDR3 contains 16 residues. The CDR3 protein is CASISSGRVGAYEQYF. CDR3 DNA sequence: TGTGCCAGCATTTCTAGCGGGAGGGTCGGAGCCTACGAGCAGTACTTC.

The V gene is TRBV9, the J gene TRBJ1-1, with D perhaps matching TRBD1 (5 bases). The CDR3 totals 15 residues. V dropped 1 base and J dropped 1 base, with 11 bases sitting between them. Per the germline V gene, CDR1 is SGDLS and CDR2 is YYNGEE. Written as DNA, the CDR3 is TGTGCCAGCAGCGTACAGGGCGGGGGGAACACTGAAGCTTTCTTT. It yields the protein CASSVQGGGNTEAFF.

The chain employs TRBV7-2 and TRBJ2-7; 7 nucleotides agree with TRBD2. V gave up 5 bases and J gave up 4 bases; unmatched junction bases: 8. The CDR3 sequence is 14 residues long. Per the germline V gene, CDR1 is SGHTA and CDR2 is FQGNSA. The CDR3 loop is CASSPGRVGYEQYF. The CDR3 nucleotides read TGTGCCAGCAGCCCAGGGAGGGTTGGATACGAGCAGTACTTC.

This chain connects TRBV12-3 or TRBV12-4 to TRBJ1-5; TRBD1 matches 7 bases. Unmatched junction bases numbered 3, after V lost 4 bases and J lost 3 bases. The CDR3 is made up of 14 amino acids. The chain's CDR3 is CASSSTGPNQPQHF. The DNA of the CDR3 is TGTGCCAGCAGTTCGACAGGGCCCAATCAGCCCCAGCATTTT.

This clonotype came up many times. Here the CDR3 DNA reads TGTGCCAGCAGCTTTCGTATAGCGGGATTTCCAGGGAACTACGAGCAGTACTTC. Its protein product is CASSFRIAGFPGNYEQYF. The V call is TRBV5-6, the J call TRBJ2-7, with TRBD2 matching 8 bases. V lost 2 bases and J lost 3; bases outside the gene matches: 16. The length of the CDR3 is 18 residues. Per germline, CDR1 SGHDT and CDR2 YYEEEE.

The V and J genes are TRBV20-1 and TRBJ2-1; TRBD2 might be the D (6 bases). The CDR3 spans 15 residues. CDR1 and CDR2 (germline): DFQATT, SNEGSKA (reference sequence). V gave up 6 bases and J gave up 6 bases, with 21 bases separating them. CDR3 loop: CSAGRQYLGPNEQFF. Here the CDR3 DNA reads TGCAGTGCCGGGAGACAGTATCTGGGTCCCAATGAGCAGTTCTTC.

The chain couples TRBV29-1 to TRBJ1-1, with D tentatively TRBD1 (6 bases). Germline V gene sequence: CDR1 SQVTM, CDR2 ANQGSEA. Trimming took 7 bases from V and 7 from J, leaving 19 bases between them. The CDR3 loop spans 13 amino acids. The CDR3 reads CSAPGGGVGEAFF. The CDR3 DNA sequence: TGCAGCGCTCCCGGAGGGGGGGTTGGTGAAGCTTTCTTT.

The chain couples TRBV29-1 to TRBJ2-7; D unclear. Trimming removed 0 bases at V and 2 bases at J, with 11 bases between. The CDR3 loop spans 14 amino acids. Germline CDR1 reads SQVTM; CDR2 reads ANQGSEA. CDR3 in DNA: TGCAGCGTTGAAGATTCCTCTGAAACCTACGAGCAGTACTTC. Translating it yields CSVEDSSETYEQYF.

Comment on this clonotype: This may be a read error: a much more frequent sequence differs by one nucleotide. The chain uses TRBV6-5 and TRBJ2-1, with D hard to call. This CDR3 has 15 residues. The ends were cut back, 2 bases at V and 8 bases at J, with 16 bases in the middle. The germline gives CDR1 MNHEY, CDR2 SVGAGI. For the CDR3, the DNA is TGTGCCAGCAGTTACGCGTCCCAAATCGGGCATGAGCAGTTCTTC. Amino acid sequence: CASSYASQIGHEQFF.

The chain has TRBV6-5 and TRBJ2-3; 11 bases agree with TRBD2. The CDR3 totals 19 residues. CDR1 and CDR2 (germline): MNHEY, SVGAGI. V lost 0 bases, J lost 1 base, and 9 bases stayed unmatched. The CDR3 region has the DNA TGTGCCAGCAGTTACTCGACACTAGCGGGAGCAAGGGGCACAGATACGCAGTATTTT. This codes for CASSYSTLAGARGTDTQYF.

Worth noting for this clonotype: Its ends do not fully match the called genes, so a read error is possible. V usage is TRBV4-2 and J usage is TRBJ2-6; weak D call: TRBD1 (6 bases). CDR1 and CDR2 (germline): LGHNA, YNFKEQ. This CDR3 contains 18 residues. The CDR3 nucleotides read TGTGCCAGCAGCACTCGACAGGAGGCGAACTCTGAGGCCAACGTCCTGACTTTC. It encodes CASSTRQEANSEANVLTF.

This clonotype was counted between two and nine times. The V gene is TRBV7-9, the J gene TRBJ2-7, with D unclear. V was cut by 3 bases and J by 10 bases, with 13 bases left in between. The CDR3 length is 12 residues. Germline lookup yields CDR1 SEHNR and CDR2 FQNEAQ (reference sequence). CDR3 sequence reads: CASSFERIPQYF. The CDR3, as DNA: TGTGCCAGCAGCTTCGAGAGAATCCCCCAGTACTTC.

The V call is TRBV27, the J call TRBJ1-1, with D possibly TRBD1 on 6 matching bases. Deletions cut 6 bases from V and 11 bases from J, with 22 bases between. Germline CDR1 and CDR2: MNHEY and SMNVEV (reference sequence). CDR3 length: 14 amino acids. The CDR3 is CASSRSLQGQLAFF. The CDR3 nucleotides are TGTGCCAGCAGCCGCTCGTTACAGGGACAACTTGCTTTCTTT.

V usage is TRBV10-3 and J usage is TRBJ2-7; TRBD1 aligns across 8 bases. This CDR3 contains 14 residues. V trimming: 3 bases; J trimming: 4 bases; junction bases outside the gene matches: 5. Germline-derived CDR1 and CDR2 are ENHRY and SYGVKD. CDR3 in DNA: TGTGCCATCAGTGAAGGGACAGGTATATACGAGCAGTACTTC. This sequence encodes CAISEGTGIYEQYF.

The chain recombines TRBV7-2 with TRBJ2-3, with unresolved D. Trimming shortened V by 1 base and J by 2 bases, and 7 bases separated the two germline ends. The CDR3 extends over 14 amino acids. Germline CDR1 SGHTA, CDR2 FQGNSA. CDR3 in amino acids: CASSLVGFTDTQYF. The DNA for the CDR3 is TGTGCCAGCAGCTTAGTCGGGTTCACAGATACGCAGTATTTT.

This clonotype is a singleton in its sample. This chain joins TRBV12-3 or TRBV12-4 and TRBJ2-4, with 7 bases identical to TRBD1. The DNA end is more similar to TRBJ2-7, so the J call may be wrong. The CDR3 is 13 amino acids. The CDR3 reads CASSQGEGGEQYF. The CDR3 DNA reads TGTGCCAGCAGCCAGGGGGAAGGAGGCGAGCAGTACTTC.

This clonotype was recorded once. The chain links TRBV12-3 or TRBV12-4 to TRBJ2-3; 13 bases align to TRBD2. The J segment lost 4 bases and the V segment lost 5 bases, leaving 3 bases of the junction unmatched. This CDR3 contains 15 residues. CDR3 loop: CASSGLAGAADTQYF. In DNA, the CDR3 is TGTGCCAGCAGTGGACTAGCGGGGGCGGCAGATACGCAGTATTTT.

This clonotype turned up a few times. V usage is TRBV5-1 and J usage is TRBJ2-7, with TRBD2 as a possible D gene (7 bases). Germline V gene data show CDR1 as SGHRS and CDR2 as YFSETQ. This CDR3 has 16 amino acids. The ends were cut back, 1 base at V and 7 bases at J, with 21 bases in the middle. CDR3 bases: TGCGCCAGCAGCTTGTACCGGGGGGCGATGTACAATGAGCAGTACTTC. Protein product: CASSLYRGAMYNEQYF.

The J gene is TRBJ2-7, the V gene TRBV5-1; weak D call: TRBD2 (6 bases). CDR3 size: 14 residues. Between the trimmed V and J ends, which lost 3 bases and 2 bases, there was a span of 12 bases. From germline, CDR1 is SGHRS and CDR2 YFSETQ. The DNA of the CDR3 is TGCGCCAGCAGCTCTGGGGCGGGACCCTACGAGCAGTACTTC. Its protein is CASSSGAGPYEQYF.

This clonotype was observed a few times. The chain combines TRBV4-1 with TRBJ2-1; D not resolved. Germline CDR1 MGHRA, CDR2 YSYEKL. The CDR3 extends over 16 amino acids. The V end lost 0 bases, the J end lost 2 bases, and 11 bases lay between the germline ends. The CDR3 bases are TGCGCCAGCAGCCAAGAGCAGGCGGTCACCTACAATGAGCAGTTCTTC. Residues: CASSQEQAVTYNEQFF.

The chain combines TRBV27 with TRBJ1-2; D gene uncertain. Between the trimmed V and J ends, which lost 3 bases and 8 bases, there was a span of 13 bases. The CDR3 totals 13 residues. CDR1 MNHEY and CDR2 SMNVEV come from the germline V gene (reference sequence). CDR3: CASSLVGFGGYTF. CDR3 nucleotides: TGTGCCAGCAGTTTGGTAGGGTTTGGGGGCTACACCTTC.

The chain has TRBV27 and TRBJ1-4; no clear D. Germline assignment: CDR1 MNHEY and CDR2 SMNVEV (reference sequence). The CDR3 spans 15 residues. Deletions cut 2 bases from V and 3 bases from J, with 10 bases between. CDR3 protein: CASSLDARANEKLFF. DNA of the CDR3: TGTGCCAGCAGTTTAGACGCGAGGGCTAATGAAAAACTGTTTTTT.

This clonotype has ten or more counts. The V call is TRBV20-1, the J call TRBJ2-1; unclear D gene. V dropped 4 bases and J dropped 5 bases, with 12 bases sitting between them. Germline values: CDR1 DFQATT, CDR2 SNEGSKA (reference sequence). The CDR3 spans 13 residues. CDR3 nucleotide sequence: TGCAGTGCTACCGCAGTGGTTCACAATGAGCAGTTCTTC. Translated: CSATAVVHNEQFF.

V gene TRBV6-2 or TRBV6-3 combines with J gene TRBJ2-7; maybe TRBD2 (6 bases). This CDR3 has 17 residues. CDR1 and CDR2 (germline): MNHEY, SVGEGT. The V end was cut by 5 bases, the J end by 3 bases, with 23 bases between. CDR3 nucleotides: TGTGCCAGCAGTCCCCGGGACTCCTTGATCTGGAACTACGAGCAGTACTTC. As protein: CASSPRDSLIWNYEQYF.

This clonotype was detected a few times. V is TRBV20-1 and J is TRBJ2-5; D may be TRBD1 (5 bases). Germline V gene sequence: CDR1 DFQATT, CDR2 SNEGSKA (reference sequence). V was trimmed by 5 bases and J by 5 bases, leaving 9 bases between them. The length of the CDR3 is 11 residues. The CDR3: CSAGAFETQYF. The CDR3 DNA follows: TGCAGTGCTGGGGCGTTTGAGACCCAGTACTTC.

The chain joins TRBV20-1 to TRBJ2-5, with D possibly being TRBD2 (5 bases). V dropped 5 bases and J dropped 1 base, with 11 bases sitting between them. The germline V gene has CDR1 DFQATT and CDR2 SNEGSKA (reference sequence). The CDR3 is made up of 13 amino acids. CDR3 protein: CSAQKAVQETQYF. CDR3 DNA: TGCAGTGCTCAGAAAGCGGTCCAAGAGACCCAGTACTTC.

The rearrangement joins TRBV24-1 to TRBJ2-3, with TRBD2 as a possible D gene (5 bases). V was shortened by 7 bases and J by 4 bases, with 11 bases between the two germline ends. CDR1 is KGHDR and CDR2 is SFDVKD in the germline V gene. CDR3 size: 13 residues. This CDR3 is CATRDSGADTQYF. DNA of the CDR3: TGTGCCACCAGGGACTCTGGAGCAGATACGCAGTATTTT.

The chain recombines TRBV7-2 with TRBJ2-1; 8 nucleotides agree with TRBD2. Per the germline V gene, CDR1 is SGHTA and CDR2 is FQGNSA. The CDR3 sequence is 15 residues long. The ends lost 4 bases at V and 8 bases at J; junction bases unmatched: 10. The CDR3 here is CASSSSGGGGDEQFF. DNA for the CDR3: TGTGCCAGCAGCTCCTCCGGGGGGGGAGGCGATGAGCAGTTCTTC.

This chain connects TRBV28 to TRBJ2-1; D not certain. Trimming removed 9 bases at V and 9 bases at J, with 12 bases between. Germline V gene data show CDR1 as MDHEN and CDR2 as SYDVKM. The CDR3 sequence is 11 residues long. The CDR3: CASWAQSEQFF. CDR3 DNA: TGTGCCAGTTGGGCTCAAAGTGAGCAGTTCTTC.

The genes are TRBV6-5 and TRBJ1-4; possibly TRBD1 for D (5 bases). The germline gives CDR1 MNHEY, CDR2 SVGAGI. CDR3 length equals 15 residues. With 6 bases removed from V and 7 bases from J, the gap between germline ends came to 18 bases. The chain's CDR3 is CASSSRRGGSEKLFF. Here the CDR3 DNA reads TGTGCCAGCAGCAGCCGTAGGGGAGGTTCTGAAAAACTGTTTTTT.

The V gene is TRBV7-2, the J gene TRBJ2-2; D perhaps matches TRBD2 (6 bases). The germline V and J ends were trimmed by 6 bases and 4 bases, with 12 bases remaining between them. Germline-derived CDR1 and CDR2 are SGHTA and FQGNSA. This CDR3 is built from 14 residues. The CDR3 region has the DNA TGTGCCAGCAGACCAGGGACTTCCACCGGGGAGCTGTTTTTT. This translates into CASRPGTSTGELFF. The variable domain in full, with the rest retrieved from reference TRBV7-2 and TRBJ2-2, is GAGVSQSPSNKVTEKGKDVELRCDPISGHTALYWYRQSLGQGLEFLIYFQGNSAPDKSGLPSDRFSAERTGGSVSTLTIQRTQQEDSAVYLCASRPGTSTGELFFGEGSRLTVL.